This entry lists 10 T cell receptor beta chains sequenced from one sample in a study of blood T cell repertoires in COVID-19 (dated by TCRdb to the early 2020s). To prepare the library, the immunoSEQ multiplex PCR assay was applied. This is the immuneACCESS table as TCRdb keeps it, with only in-frame sequences that have V and J called. A part of the clones is gone; compared with another copy, unresolved V genes explain less than half, and the rest is unexplained. The sample table shows some 110,000 clones, and 85% are seen once. 1.4% to 1.5% of the sample comes from the top ten. Input material: peripheral blood. The origin of the receptors is a man aged 40-49 years with acute or convalescent COVID-19.

The chain joins TRBV6-5 to TRBJ2-1; 7 nucleotides line up with TRBD1. The CDR3 length is 15 residues. Germline V gene sequence: CDR1 MNHEY, CDR2 SVGAGI. With V trimmed by 7 bases and J by 1 base, 7 bases remained unmatched. In DNA form, the CDR3 reads TGTGCCAGCAAGACAGGGCCCCCGTCCTACAATGAGCAGTTCTTC. Its translation: CASKTGPPSYNEQFF.

V gene TRBV5-1 combines with J gene TRBJ2-4, with 8 bases aligning to TRBD2. CDR1 and CDR2 (germline): SGHRS, YFSETQ. J was trimmed by 3 bases and V by 1 base; bases with no gene match: 3. The CDR3 consists of 15 residues. The CDR3 DNA follows: TGCGCCAGCAGCTTGACGGGACTAGACAAAAACATTCAGTACTTC. Protein sequence: CASSLTGLDKNIQYF.

The gene calls are TRBV19 and TRBJ1-1, with D unclear. There are 15 residues in the CDR3. Per germline, CDR1 LNHDA and CDR2 SQIVND (reference sequence). Trimming stripped 4 bases from V and 0 bases from J, with 12 bases between. The DNA for the CDR3 is TGTGCCAGTAGTAGGGTGACAAGTCTGAACACTGAAGCTTTCTTT. Translated, it gives CASSRVTSLNTEAFF.

V is TRBV30 and J is TRBJ2-7; no reliable D call. CDR1 and CDR2 from the germline V gene are GTSNPN and SVGIG (reference sequence). V was trimmed by 1 base and J by 3 bases, leaving 4 bases between them. CDR3 length: 11 residues. CDR3 residues: CAWSGLYEQYF. The CDR3 DNA sequence: TGTGCCTGGAGTGGGCTCTACGAGCAGTACTTC.

In its sample, this clone was seen once. The chain combines TRBV3-1 (or the pseudogene TRBV3-2) with TRBJ2-5; no definite D call. CDR3 size: 11 residues. V was shortened by 5 bases and J by 5 bases, with 6 bases between the two germline ends. Germline V gene lookup returns CDR1 LGHDT and CDR2 YNNKEL (reference sequence). Here the CDR3 DNA reads TGTGCCAGCAGCTCTACGGAGACCCAGTACTTC. This translates into CASSSTETQYF.

The chain has TRBV5-1 and TRBJ1-4; a weak D match, TRBD1 (6 bases). Germline V gives CDR1 SGHRS, CDR2 YFSETQ. The CDR3 extends over 14 amino acids. Trimming removed 5 bases at V and 5 bases at J, with 13 bases between. The CDR3: CASRSGGPNEKLFF. In DNA form, the CDR3 reads TGCGCCAGCAGGTCGGGGGGGCCAAATGAAAAACTGTTTTTT.

Only a few counts were recorded for this clone. J is TRBJ2-5 and V is TRBV5-1; D call uncertain. The CDR3 runs to 13 residues. V shed 2 bases and J shed 1 base, with 6 bases lying between them. From germline, CDR1 is SGHRS and CDR2 YFSETQ. CDR3 in amino acids: CASSFSSQETQYF. The DNA for the CDR3 is TGCGCCAGCAGCTTTTCTAGCCAAGAGACCCAGTACTTC.

V is TRBV5-1 and J is TRBJ2-2, with D possibly matching TRBD1 (6 bases). The CDR3 spans 15 residues. Germline V gene lookup returns CDR1 SGHRS and CDR2 YFSETQ. V lost 6 bases and J 6 bases, leaving 18 bases between the germline ends. The CDR3 sequence is CASTLNTGSPGELFF. CDR3 DNA sequence: TGCGCCAGCACCTTAAATACAGGGTCCCCCGGGGAGCTGTTTTTT.

This sequence joins TRBV6-1 and TRBJ2-3; possible D gene TRBD2, 5 bases. The CDR3 runs 14 residues. V lost 3 bases and J lost 6, with 13 bases in between. The germline gives CDR1 MNHNS, CDR2 SASEGT. The CDR3 spells CASSEHSRRDTQYF. CDR3 DNA sequence: TGTGCCAGCAGTGAGCACTCCCGGAGGGATACGCAGTATTTT.

The CDR3, as DNA: TGCGCCAGCAGCCAAGGCCGGGTTACCGGGGAGCTGTTTTTT. Translating it yields CASSQGRVTGELFF. This rearrangement joins TRBV4-1 to TRBJ2-2; D gene uncertain. The V end lost 1 base, the J end lost 5 bases, and 8 bases lay between the germline ends. In germline, CDR1 is MGHRA, CDR2 YSYEKL. CDR3 length equals 14 residues.